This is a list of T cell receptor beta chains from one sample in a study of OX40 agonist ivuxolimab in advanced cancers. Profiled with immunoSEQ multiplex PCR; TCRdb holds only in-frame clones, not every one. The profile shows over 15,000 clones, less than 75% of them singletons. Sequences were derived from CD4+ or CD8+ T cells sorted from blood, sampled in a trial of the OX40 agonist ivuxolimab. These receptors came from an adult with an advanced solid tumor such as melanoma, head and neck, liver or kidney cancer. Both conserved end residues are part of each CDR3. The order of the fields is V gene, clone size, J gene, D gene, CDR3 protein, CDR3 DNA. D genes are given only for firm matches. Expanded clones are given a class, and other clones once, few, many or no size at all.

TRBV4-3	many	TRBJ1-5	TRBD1	CASSPDREPSQPQHF	TGCGCCAGCAGCCCGGACAGGGAGCCGTCTCAGCCCCAGCATTTT
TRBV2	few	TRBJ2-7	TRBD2	CASRDSGRTYEQYF	TGTGCCAGCAGAGATAGCGGGAGGACCTACGAGCAGTACTTC
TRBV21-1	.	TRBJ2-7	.	CASSKTRHGPSYEQYF	TGTGCCAGCAGCAAAACCCGACACGGTCCCTCCTACGAGCAGTACTTC
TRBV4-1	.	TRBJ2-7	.	CASSLGVRGEQYF	TGCGCCAGCAGCCTCGGAGTTCGGGGGGAGCAGTACTTC
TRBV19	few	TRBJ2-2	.	CASRSTGELFF	TGTGCCAGTAGGTCCACCGGGGAGCTGTTTTTT
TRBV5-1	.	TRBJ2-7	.	CASSPDRTYEQYF	TGCGCCAGCAGCCCAGACAGGACCTACGAGCAGTACTTC
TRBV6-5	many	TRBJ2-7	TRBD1	CASSWGQGGYEQYF	TGTGCCAGCAGTTGGGGACAGGGGGGCTACGAGCAGTACTTC
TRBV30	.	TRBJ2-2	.	CAWLVGGRAGELFF	TGTGCCTGGCTTGTGGGGGGCCGGGCCGGGGAGCTGTTTTTT
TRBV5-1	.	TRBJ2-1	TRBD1	CASSPGTGARIYNEQFF	TGCGCCAGCAGCCCGGGGACAGGGGCCCGTATATACAATGAGCAGTTCTTC
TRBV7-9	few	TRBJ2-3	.	CASSPSGISTDTQYF	TGTGCCAGCAGCCCCTCCGGGATAAGCACAGATACGCAGTATTTT
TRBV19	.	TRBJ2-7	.	CASSMGLGEQYF	TGTGCCAGTAGTATGGGACTCGGTGAGCAGTACTTC
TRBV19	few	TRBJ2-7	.	CASSSDSEQYF	TGTGCCAGTAGTAGCGACTCAGAGCAGTACTTC